This T cell receptor (beta chain) was retrieved from a study of CD8 T cells in ankylosing spondylitis. Study-wide results and limits: Disease-associated clones were CD8+ and fairly uncommon in peripheral blood. Reports of some motif variants in reactive arthritis synovial fluid and blood predate this one. A TCR beta motif of several highly homologous variants appeared characteristic of ankylosing spondylitis blood.

This clonotype has ten or more counts. Its antigen is not known. V lost 3 bases to trimming and J lost 0 bases; unmatched junction nucleotides: 2. The CDR3 has 15 amino acids. Germline lookup yields CDR1 MNHEY and CDR2 SMNVEV (reference sequence). TCRdb called the 5' RACE reads again in MiXCR, with one record for every CDR3 protein. The sample contains some 63,000 distinct CDR3 sequences, 6% to 8% of which appear only once. Sequenced input: synovial fluid, either unsorted or a sorted T cell fraction (not recorded which). The chain combines TRBV27 with TRBJ1-5; 7 bases fit TRBD1. The receptor was isolated from a male donor with ankylosing spondylitis. The CDR3 protein is CASSFQGVSNQPQHF. The DNA for the CDR3 is TGTGCCAGCAGTTTTCAGGGGGTTAGCAATCAGCCCCAGCATTTT.